The entry that follows covers one TCR beta chain sequence. Its target is not known. From germline, CDR1 is MGHRA and CDR2 YSYEKL. Deletions cut 0 bases from V and 4 bases from J, with 20 bases between. The CDR3 length is 18 residues. The data belong to a study of beta chain features in type 1 diabetes. General study results and limits: With patients and controls alike, PCR might favor shorter templates to an equal degree. Patients with Type 1 diabetes showed moderately but significantly shorter TCRB CDR3s in all four CD4+ subsets. A pattern of fewer insertions and more deletions at VDJ junctions was seen in type 1 diabetes patients.

Every isolated RNA sample was fully reverse transcribed, so sequencing captured expressed TCRB transcripts. The data were produced by immunoSEQ multiplex PCR, yet TCRdb's version contains in-frame clones alone and is incomplete. The profile covers hundreds of thousands of clones, with around an eighth appearing a single time and just under 0.04% taken by the ten largest. By way of CD45RO/CCR7/CD25/CD127/CD95/CD27, the CD4+ regulatory, stem cell-like memory, central memory and naive cells were sorted. Sample: naive CD4+ T cells from blood. The clonotype was recovered from a man in his late teens or twenties with type 1 diabetes. The chain employs TRBV4-1 and TRBJ2-3, with D perhaps matching TRBD2 (5 bases). The CDR3 is CASSQESADSHRPDTQYF. In DNA form, the CDR3 reads TGCGCCAGCAGCCAAGAATCCGCGGACTCACATCGACCAGATACGCAGTATTTT.